These T cell receptor beta chains were read from a single sample in a study of blood T cells in healthy people across ages. Each CDR3 protein is one row after TCRdb ran MiXCR on the 5' RACE reads. The sample lists 2 million or so distinct CDR3 sequences; about 49% were seen once. Input material: blood. These receptors were obtained from a woman aged 40 to 50 in good health. CDR3s include the opening cysteine and the closing phenylalanine or tryptophan. The D gene is left open where the match is weak. Some rows have no size entry. The others give once, few or many, or a class for an expanded clone.

clone size | D gene | J gene | V gene | CDR3 protein | CDR3 DNA
few | . | TRBJ1-1 | TRBV6-1 | CATRWGSTEAFF | TGTGCCACCAGGTGGGGGTCCACTGAAGCTTTCTTT
. | TRBD1 | TRBJ1-1 | TRBV18 | CASSLLPGTGEAFF | TGTGCCAGCTCACTGCTACCTGGGACAGGTGAAGCTTTCTTT
. | . | TRBJ2-7 | TRBV5-5 | CASSLAPNTITSSYEQYF | TGTGCCAGCAGCTTGGCCCCAAATACAATCACGAGCTCCTACGAGCAGTACTTC
. | . | TRBJ2-1 | TRBV24-1 | CATSDPGGANLGNEQFF | TGTGCCACCAGTGACCCGGGGGGCGCCAACCTCGGCAATGAGCAGTTCTTC
. | . | TRBJ2-7 | TRBV20-1 | CSAISGQREQYF | TGCAGTGCTATTAGCGGACAAAGGGAGCAGTACTTC
. | TRBD2 | TRBJ2-1 | TRBV3-1 | CASSQILRGGKYNEQFF | TGTGCCAGCAGCCAGATTTTGCGGGGGGGGAAGTACAATGAGCAGTTCTTC
. | TRBD2 | TRBJ2-3 | TRBV3-1 | CASSQAGLAVYF | TGTGCCAGCAGCCAGGCGGGACTAGCTGTGTATTTT
. | . | TRBJ1-5 | TRBV25-1 | CASSDTDSLNQPQHF | TGTGCCAGCAGTGACACCGACAGCCTCAATCAGCCCCAGCATTTT
. | TRBD2 | TRBJ2-1 | TRBV5-1 | CASSIGTSGGAFEQFF | TGCGCCAGCAGCATCGGGACTAGCGGGGGGGCATTTGAGCAGTTCTTC
. | . | TRBJ1-5 | TRBV3-1 | CASSQDSGINQPQHF | TGTGCCAGCAGCCAAGATTCAGGGATTAATCAGCCCCAGCATTTT
. | TRBD1 | TRBJ1-5 | TRBV24-1 | CATSDAGQGWGPPQHF | TGTGCCACCAGTGATGCTGGACAGGGCTGGGGGCCGCCCCAGCATTTT
. | . | TRBJ1-2 | TRBV5-1 | CASSLDLGTPYGYTF | TGCGCCAGCAGCTTGGACCTCGGGACCCCCTATGGCTACACCTTC
. | . | TRBJ2-3 | TRBV9 | CASSAETRLLADTQYF | TGTGCCAGCAGCGCAGAGACCCGCTTACTAGCAGATACGCAGTATTTT
. | TRBD1 | TRBJ1-2 | TRBV20-1 | CSASPGQGIAGYTF | TGCAGTGCTAGCCCCGGACAGGGCATTGCTGGCTACACCTTC
. | . | TRBJ1-4 | TRBV7-9 | CASGISTNEKLFF | TGTGCCAGTGGGATCTCAACTAATGAAAAACTGTTTTTT
few | . | TRBJ1-1 | TRBV20-1 | CSARAGTNTEAFF | TGCAGTGCTCGGGCCGGGACGAACACTGAAGCTTTCTTT
. | . | TRBJ2-7 | TRBV4-2 | CASSPSPRSDIYEQYF | TGTGCCAGCAGTCCCTCACCCAGATCGGACATCTACGAGCAGTACTTC
. | . | TRBJ2-1 | TRBV10-3 | CAISWVEGNEQFF | TGTGCCATCAGCTGGGTAGAGGGGAATGAGCAGTTCTTC
. | TRBD1 | TRBJ2-5 | TRBV2 | CASIPGQGQETQYF | TGTGCCAGCATCCCAGGACAGGGGCAAGAGACCCAGTACTTC
. | . | TRBJ2-3 | TRBV7-9 | CASSLSGRVQPDTQYF | TGTGCCAGCAGCTTAAGTGGACGGGTGCAGCCAGATACGCAGTATTTT
. | . | TRBJ1-2 | TRBV4-3 | CASSQDTVAVDGYTF | TGCGCCAGCAGCCAAGATACCGTCGCGGTTGATGGCTACACCTTC
. | . | TRBJ1-5 | TRBV5-5 | CASSFDGVGIQPQHF | TGTGCCAGCAGCTTTGACGGGGTAGGGATTCAGCCCCAGCATTTT
. | . | TRBJ1-1 | TRBV28 | CASSGINTEAFF | TGTGCCAGCAGCGGCATAAACACTGAAGCTTTCTTT
. | TRBD2 | TRBJ2-5 | TRBV7-2 | CASSYGSGGSKRTQYF | TGTGCCAGCAGCTATGGTAGCGGGGGATCCAAGAGGACCCAGTACTTC
. | . | TRBJ1-2 | TRBV5-1 | CASSLVQSQGGGYTF | TGCGCCAGCAGCTTGGTGCAGAGCCAGGGTGGAGGCTACACCTTC
. | TRBD1 | TRBJ2-1 | TRBV28 | CASSRTGERFF | TGTGCCAGCAGTCGGACAGGGGAGCGGTTCTTC
. | . | TRBJ1-2 | TRBV9 | CASSVAVGGYTF | TGTGCCAGCAGCGTAGCCGTGGGCGGCTACACCTTC
. | . | TRBJ1-2 | TRBV5-5 | CASSLDPNGVNYGYTF | TGTGCCAGCAGCTTGGATCCGAACGGGGTCAACTATGGCTACACCTTC
. | TRBD2 | TRBJ2-1 | TRBV19 | CASSITLAPTNEQFF | TGTGCCAGTAGTATAACACTAGCGCCAACCAATGAGCAGTTCTTC
. | . | TRBJ2-5 | TRBV20-1 | CSARDDLETQYF | TGCAGTGCTAGAGATGACTTAGAGACCCAGTACTTC
. | . | TRBJ2-3 | TRBV20-1 | CSARAPNRADTQYF | TGCAGTGCTAGAGCCCCCAACAGGGCAGATACGCAGTATTTT
few | . | TRBJ2-7 | TRBV6-2/TRBV6-3 | CASSYSISYEQYF | TGTGCCAGCAGTTACTCGATCAGCTACGAGCAGTACTTC
. | TRBD2 | TRBJ2-1 | TRBV19 | CASSIGLAGYEQFF | TGTGCCAGTAGTATAGGACTAGCGGGGTATGAGCAGTTCTTC
few | TRBD2 | TRBJ2-4 | TRBV7-2 | CASSHLLAGGGIQYF | TGTGCCAGCAGCCACCTCCTAGCGGGGGGAGGCATTCAGTACTTC
few | . | TRBJ1-1 | TRBV29-1 | CSVEKGLGTEAFF | TGCAGCGTTGAAAAGGGTCTGGGCACTGAAGCTTTCTTT
. | . | TRBJ2-5 | TRBV5-4 | CASSGRGFNEQYF | TGTGCCAGCAGCGGGAGGGGGTTCAATGAGCAGTACTTC
few | TRBD2 | TRBJ2-1 | TRBV4-2 | CASSPSTSGTYNEQFF | TGTGCCAGCAGCCCTTCGACTAGCGGGACCTACAATGAGCAGTTCTTC
. | . | TRBJ2-2 | TRBV5-1 | CASSLGTDAGELFF | TGCGCCAGCAGCTTGGGGACCGACGCCGGGGAGCTGTTTTTT
. | TRBD1 | TRBJ1-2 | TRBV9 | CASSVGQGASGLYGYTF | TGTGCCAGCAGCGTGGGACAGGGGGCCTCCGGTCTCTATGGCTACACCTTC
few | . | TRBJ2-3 | TRBV28 | CASGGLLTTTNTDTQYF | TGTGCCAGCGGCGGCCTTTTAACTACGACGAACACAGATACGCAGTATTTT
. | . | TRBJ2-1 | TRBV20-1 | CSASGAGSSYNEQFF | TGCAGTGCTAGTGGGGCGGGGAGCTCCTACAATGAGCAGTTCTTC
. | TRBD2 | TRBJ2-3 | TRBV6-1 | CTSSPVSGVTGTQYF | TGTACCAGCAGCCCCGTAAGCGGGGTCACAGGTACGCAGTATTTT
. | . | TRBJ2-1 | TRBV7-2 | CASTTVGGHSNEQFF | TGTGCCAGCACCACAGTCGGGGGGCATTCGAATGAGCAGTTCTTC
once | . | TRBJ2-7 | TRBV6-5 | CASSSVGVGIQYF | TGTGCCAGCTCTAGTGTTGGAGTGGGGATCCAGTACTTC
many | TRBD1 | TRBJ1-6 | TRBV6-6 | CASSIRDSYHF | TGTGCCAGCAGTATCCGGGACAGCTACCACTTT
. | TRBD2 | TRBJ2-3 | TRBV10-3 | CAITQDLTSRTQYF | TGTGCCATCACCCAGGACTTGACTAGCCGTACGCAGTATTTT
. | TRBD2 | TRBJ2-1 | TRBV7-6 | CASSLNPGGAGAYNEQFF | TGTGCCAGCAGCTTAAACCCCGGCGGAGCGGGGGCCTACAATGAGCAGTTCTTC
. | TRBD1 | TRBJ1-1 | TRBV6-2/TRBV6-3 | CASSRWGQGAMSRTEAFF | TGTGCCAGCAGTCGATGGGGACAGGGGGCAATGAGTCGGACTGAAGCTTTCTTT
. | TRBD2 | TRBJ2-1 | TRBV29-1 | CSGTRTSGSTEQFF | TGCAGCGGGACCCGGACTAGCGGGTCTACTGAGCAGTTCTTC
many | . | TRBJ2-3 | TRBV29-1 | CSVYPADTQYF | TGCAGCGTTTACCCCGCAGATACGCAGTATTTT
. | TRBD2 | TRBJ2-1 | TRBV6-5 | CASSYSRTSGQYNEQFF | TGTGCCAGCAGTTACTCGCGCACTAGCGGGCAGTACAATGAGCAGTTCTTC
. | . | TRBJ2-1 | TRBV6-1 | CASSEVPRSSYNEQFF | TGTGCCAGCAGTGAAGTACCTCGGAGCTCCTACAATGAGCAGTTCTTC